These 10 T cell receptor beta chains came from one sample sequenced in a study of T cell repertoires in cytomegalovirus infection. Via MiXCR, TCRdb re-called the reads, giving one row per CDR3 protein. The sample holds some 320,000 distinct CDR3 sequences, 25% to 30% seen once. Their antigens remain unidentified. This specimen consisted of cultured PBMCs, obtained from culture after CMV antigen stimulation. Receptors were obtained from a human donor in good health (CMV status not recorded). Some clones in this sample may be carry-over from other donors' samples.

This clonotype was detected many times. This chain connects TRBV7-9 to TRBJ2-7; maybe TRBD2 (5 bases). V gave up 5 bases and J gave up 3 bases, with 17 bases separating them. The CDR3 has 15 amino acids. From germline, CDR1 is SEHNR and CDR2 FQNEAQ (reference sequence). CDR3 DNA: TGTGCCAGCAGCCTAACTAGGGAGAGGAACTACGAGCAGTACTTC. Protein product: CASSLTRERNYEQYF. Complete variable domain (other parts from reference TRBV7-9 and TRBJ2-7): DTGVSQNPRHKITKRGQNVTFRCDPISEHNRLYWYRQTLGQGPEFLTYFQNEAQLEKSRLLSDRFSAERPKGSFSTLEIQRTEQGDSAMYLCASSLTRERNYEQYFGPGTRLTVT.

V gene TRBV20-1 combines with J gene TRBJ2-1; tentatively, D is TRBD2 (7 bases). The CDR3 consists of 13 residues. V shed 2 bases and J shed 7 bases, with 12 bases lying between them. Germline lookup yields CDR1 DFQATT and CDR2 SNEGSKA (reference sequence). The CDR3 nucleotides are TGCAGTGCTAGATGGGGGGGGCAGAATGAGCAGTTCTTC. It yields the protein CSARWGGQNEQFF.

The chain combines TRBV6-2 or TRBV6-3 with TRBJ2-1; D not resolved. Germline V lookup: CDR1 MNHEY, CDR2 SVGEGT. V was trimmed by 1 base and J by 8 bases, leaving 12 bases between them. The CDR3 runs 14 residues. CDR3 region: CASSYLVPRDEQFF. Written as DNA, the CDR3 is TGTGCCAGCAGTTACTTGGTTCCTCGGGATGAGCAGTTCTTC.

This sequence joins TRBV23-1 and TRBJ1-5; no clear D gene. TRBV23-1 is reported as an ORF; its role is uncertain. The CDR3 extends over 18 amino acids. V was pared by 4 bases and J by 4 bases, with 23 bases between. This CDR3 is CASSPRPHGPIFNQPQHF. Written as DNA, the CDR3 is TGCGCCAGCAGTCCTCGCCCCCACGGCCCCATCTTTAATCAGCCCCAGCATTTT.

J is TRBJ2-7 and V is TRBV11-1; the match to TRBD2 covers 7 bases. CDR1 and CDR2 from the germline V gene are SGHAT and FQDESV (reference sequence). This CDR3 is 14 amino acids long. J gave up 2 bases and V 5 bases, and 6 bases lay outside the gene matches. As DNA, the CDR3 is TGTGCCAGCAGCCCCGCGGCGGGGGCCTACGAGCAGTACTTC. It yields the protein CASSPAAGAYEQYF. The variable domain in full, completed from reference TRBV11-1 and TRBJ2-7, reads EAEVAQSPRYKITEKSQAVAFWCDPISGHATLYWYRQILGQGPELLVQFQDESVVDDSQLPKDRFSAERLKGVDSTLKIQPAELGDSAMYLCASSPAAGAYEQYFGPGTRLTVT.

This clonotype was seen a few times. The rearrangement uses TRBV7-8 and TRBJ1-1; D gene ambiguous. Trimming pared 1 base from V and 4 bases from J, leaving 13 bases between. The germline CDR1 and CDR2 sequences are SGHVS and FQNEAQ. The CDR3 runs to 15 residues. CDR3 nucleotide sequence: TGTGCCAGCAGCTTAGATCGGAACCCCAGCACTGAAGCTTTCTTT. This gives the protein CASSLDRNPSTEAFF.

This clonotype was recorded a few times. V and J are TRBV20-1 and TRBJ2-1; 11 bases match TRBD2. CDR3 length: 14 residues. Trimming took 2 bases from V and 7 from J; bases not matched to a gene: 4. Germline V lookup: CDR1 DFQATT, CDR2 SNEGSKA (reference sequence). CDR3 residues: CSARRLAGPNEQFF. CDR3 bases: TGCAGTGCTAGAAGACTAGCGGGACCTAATGAGCAGTTCTTC.

The chain carries TRBV11-2 and TRBJ1-1; 10 bases are a match to TRBD1. The CDR3 runs to 16 residues. Trimming at V came to 4 bases and at J to 1 base, leaving 6 bases not matched to a gene. The germline CDR1 and CDR2 sequences are SGHAT and FQNNGV. CDR3 coding DNA: TGTGCCAGCAGCTCTTGGGACAGGGGCAGGAACACTGAAGCTTTCTTT. Its protein is CASSSWDRGRNTEAFF.

There are a few counts of this clonotype. The gene calls are TRBV10-3 and TRBJ1-5, with no clear D. Trimming took 2 bases from V and 2 from J, leaving 10 bases between them. Germline V gene sequence: CDR1 ENHRY, CDR2 SYGVKD. The length of the CDR3 is 15 residues. DNA for the CDR3: TGTGCCATCAGTGAGGGGAAACCGGGCAATCAGCCCCAGCATTTT. This sequence encodes CAISEGKPGNQPQHF.

This clonotype was counted a few times. The chain has TRBV7-2 and TRBJ2-7, with a weak D call TRBD1 (6 bases). The CDR3 is 13 residues long. V was pared by 4 bases and J by 7 bases, with 14 bases between. Germline V gives CDR1 SGHTA, CDR2 FQGNSA. The CDR3 DNA sequence: TGTGCCAGCAGCTGGCTACAGGGAGCTGAGCAGTACTTC. Protein sequence: CASSWLQGAEQYF.